Listed below are T cell receptor beta chains from one sample, sequenced in a study of T cells in Graves' hyperthyroidism and ophthalmopathy. TCRdb processed the multiplex PCR reads anew with MiXCR; each CDR3 protein has one entry. The sample includes under 700,000 distinct CDR3 sequences, about 45% of them seen just once. The sample taken for sequencing was peripheral blood or thyroid tissue (not recorded which). These receptors originate from a woman under 30 with Graves' hyperthyroidism. CDR3s include the opening cysteine and the closing phenylalanine or tryptophan. Each record gives: J gene, V gene, D gene, clone size, CDR3 length, CDR3 DNA, CDR3 protein. D genes are given only for firm matches. Clone size is shown for a subset of rows, as once, few, many or a class of expanded clone.

>TRBJ1-1|TRBV7-2|TRBD1|NA|14
TGTGCCAGCAGCATCCGGACAGGGACCACTGAAGCTTTCTTT
CASSIRTGTTEAFF
>TRBJ2-5|TRBV4-1|NA|few|15
TGCGCCAGCAGCCAAGATAGAGGGGGACGGGAGACCCAGTACTTC
CASSQDRGGRETQYF
>TRBJ2-7|TRBV7-8|TRBD2|many|18
TGTGCCAGCAGCTTAGCGGGACTAGCGGGAGTGAGCTCCTACGAGCAGTACTTC
CASSLAGLAGVSSYEQYF
>TRBJ1-2|TRBV7-8|TRBD1|NA|13
TGTGCCAGCAGCCAAGGGGACAGTTATGGCTACACCTTC
CASSQGDSYGYTF
>TRBJ1-6|TRBV2|TRBD1|NA|14
TGTGCCAGCAGAGTCGACAGGGGATTATCACCCCTCCACTTT
CASRVDRGLSPLHF
>TRBJ1-5|TRBV11-2|NA|NA|13
TGTGTCAGCAGCTTCGGGGGCAATCAGCCCCAGCATTTT
CVSSFGGNQPQHF
>TRBJ2-7|TRBV12-3/TRBV12-4|TRBD1|NA|13
TGTGCCAGCAGTCGCAGGGGGCGATTCGAGCAGTACTTC
CASSRRGRFEQYF
>TRBJ2-5|TRBV2|TRBD1|NA|13
TGTGCCAGCAGTCGCGACAGGGTGAAGATCGGGTACTTC
CASSRDRVKIGYF
>TRBJ1-5|TRBV7-9|NA|many|12
TGTGCCAGCAGCCTAGGGGGTCAGCCCCAGCATTTT
CASSLGGQPQHF
>TRBJ1-1|TRBV2|NA|NA|14
TGTGCCAGCGGAGGAGCTGGGTATGGCACTGAAGCTGTCTTT
CASGGAGYGTEAVF
>TRBJ1-5|TRBV2|TRBD1|few|15
TGTGCCAGCAGCCAGACCAGGGGGCCGGTTCAGCCCCAGCATTTT
CASSQTRGPVQPQHF
>TRBJ2-2|TRBV7-9|NA|once|14
TGTGCCATCCAGGCGGGGAAGAACACCGGGGAGCTGTTTTTT
CAIQAGKNTGELFF